This record concerns one T cell receptor (beta chain) sequence. These data are taken from a study of blood T cell repertoires in COVID-19. TCRdb's copy holds only in-frame clones and misses some; the assay was immunoSEQ multiplex PCR. The sample lists some 6,900 clones; approximately 86% were seen once. CDR1 SEHNR and CDR2 FQNEAQ come from the germline V gene (reference sequence). After removal of 4 bases from V and 6 bases from J, the junction contained 1 base not matched to a gene. The CDR3 is made up of 12 amino acids. The sequenced sample was peripheral blood. V usage is TRBV7-9 and J usage is TRBJ1-1, with 8 positions matching TRBD1. The clonotype originates from a human donor in a cohort sampled during active COVID-19. This CDR3 is CASSWTGPEAFF. The CDR3, as DNA: TGTGCCAGCAGCTGGACAGGGCCTGAAGCTTTCTTT.